The following is a T cell receptor (beta chain) sequence with its context. Its antigen remains undetermined. Base quality data are lacking; no much larger clone is found one base away. The data belong to a study of T cell responses to AZD1222 COVID-19 vaccine (dated by TCRdb to the early 2020s). Looking at the study overall: AZD1222 recipients with second doses at about 4 weeks or about 12 weeks were pooled, because spike-specific TCR depth and breadth did not differ between schedules. Enrollment into the trials was organized by age into subgroups of 18-55, 56-69 and 70-plus years, and those subgroups contained roughly 140, 27 and 60 TCR-sequenced participants, respectively. TCR sequencing covered fewer than 250 trial participants: roughly 200 given two doses of AZD1222 and approximately 25 given two doses of MenACWY control vaccine.

Points the paper makes about the study in general: Only a handful of AZD1222 recipients were SARS-CoV-2 seropositive at baseline, limiting conclusions about previously exposed vaccinees. Nearly half of unique spike-specific TCRs reportedly recognized epitopes outside regions mutated in the B.1.351 and B.1.1.7 variants. Most participants were white British and females outnumbered males, and the authors suggested that clonal diversity may have been underestimated. Because no day 14 peak-response samples were available, the repertoires could be characterized only after the peak T cell response. Spike-specific TCR breadth and depth rose significantly after two AZD1222 doses compared with day 0 and with MenACWY recipients. Vaccine-associated CD4 TCRs spanned the whole spike protein, with dominant responses in regions 160-218 and 743-854. The 56-69-year group was small, and its depth increase did not reach significance, likely because of low power.

The CDR3 regions of human TCRbeta chains were analyzed by immunosequencing. The authors' analysis ran thus. TCRs in the repertoires were matched against a reference library of SARS-CoV-2-specific TCRs that had been generated with the MIRA antigen-specificity platform. Breadth was defined as the fraction of unique TCRs that were SARS-CoV-2-associated. Depth was defined as the fraction of total T cells that were SARS-CoV-2-associated. Using the MIRA data, every spike-specific TCR was mapped to the spike region that the TCR reacted to and assigned to either a CD4 or a CD8 class. Log10-transformed breadth and depth values were compared by one-way ANOVA with Sidak's multiple comparisons tests. TCRdb's version of the immuneACCESS table is confined to in-frame rearrangements and falls short of the full clone set. An unresolved V gene accounts for under half of the shortfall where checked; the remainder is of unknown origin. The V and J calls and clone size were taken over from that table, and D and trimming were inferred from the DNA. For this sample the table gives 150,000 to 200,000 clones, of which about 94% were detected only once. 9.2% of the sample is in the top ten clones.

Taken from cysteine to phenylalanine, the CDR3 has 15 residues. Solely the CDR3 DNA is kept, with 45 bases framed from the first base. Trimmed from V: 4 bases; trimmed from J: 6 bases; junction bases lacking a gene match: 7. CDR1 and CDR2, per the germline V gene (reference sequence), are LGHDT and YNNKEL. The time point label on this specimen signifies: baseline before first vaccination. The vaccinee samples were drawn from two UK trials, COV001 and COV002, one of which was a single-blind randomized controlled phase 2/3 trial testing AZD1222 (ChAdOx1 nCoV-19) in healthy adults. For TCRbeta chain sequencing, PBMC samples were collected from trial participants at day 0 and at day 28 after the second dose.

The source was peripheral blood, collected on day 0 of AZD1222 vaccination. This sequence originates from an adult in good health. Recombination linked TRBV3-1 (or the pseudogene TRBV3-2) to TRBJ2-2; 8 bases in between match TRBD1. The CDR3 loop reads CASSRRTGQAGELFF. The DNA sequence is given as TGTGCCAGCAGCCGACGGACAGGGCAGGCCGGGGAGCTGTTTTTT.